These T cell receptor beta chains were read from a single sample in a study of T-cell reconstitution after alpha-beta-depleted transplantation in children. TCRdb recomputed calls from the PCR reads with MiXCR, one row per CDR3 protein. The table lists 450,000 to 600,000 distinct CDR3 sequences, around a third of them singletons, with 2% to 3% in the top ten. Sequences were derived from PBMCs from the stem cell graft donor, sampled from the stem cell graft. The receptors here all came from a human donor who donated a stem cell graft to a child with aplastic anemia. The CDR3 runs from the conserved cysteine through the conserved F or W. The D gene is left open where the match is weak. Rows may omit the clone size; those that give it use once, few, many or a size class.

- - TRBJ1-5 TRBV12-3/TRBV12-4 TGTGCCAGCAGTCACAGGGAGGGGCAGCCCCAGCATTTT CASSHREGQPQHF
TRBD2 few TRBJ2-3 TRBV29-1 TGCAGCGTTGCGCGTAAGAAGGGGAGGGGAAGCACAGATACGCAGTATTTT CSVARKKGRGSTDTQYF
- few TRBJ2-1 TRBV5-1 TGCGCCAGCATCGGTGAGGCGGAGAACTACAATGAGCAGTTCTTC CASIGEAENYNEQFF
- few TRBJ2-3 TRBV20-1 TGCAGTGAAGGGGACACAGATACGCAGTATTTT CSEGDTDTQYF
TRBD1 - TRBJ1-5 TRBV5-1 TGCGCCAGCAGCTTAGATGGACAGGGGGCGCATCAGCCCCAGCATTTT CASSLDGQGAHQPQHF
- - TRBJ2-5 TRBV7-9 TGTGCCAGCTCCACTACCGAGGGGCTCCAAGAGACCCAGTACTTC CASSTTEGLQETQYF
- - TRBJ2-1 TRBV27 TGTGCCAGCAGTTTATTCCCTCTAGGCGGGTCTTACAATGAGCAGTTCTTC CASSLFPLGGSYNEQFF
- - TRBJ2-7 TRBV9 TGTGCCAGCGGTGGGGGGAAGGGCTACGAGCAGTACTTC CASGGGKGYEQYF
- - TRBJ1-1 TRBV20-1 TGCAGTGCCGACCGGGGGGCCCAAGCTTTCTTT CSADRGAQAFF
- few TRBJ1-2 TRBV7-9 TGTGCCAGCAGCCAAAGAGATGGCCAAGGGGCTATCTATGGCTACACCTTC CASSQRDGQGAIYGYTF
- many TRBJ2-3 TRBV7-2 TGTGCCAGCAGCTTAGCGGGCCCAGATACGCAGTATTTT CASSLAGPDTQYF
TRBD2 few TRBJ2-5 TRBV20-1 TGCAGTGCTAGCCCGATAACTAGCGGGAGAGTGAGAGAGACCCAGTACTTC CSASPITSGRVRETQYF
- - TRBJ2-3 TRBV5-6 TGTGCCAGCAGCGGCGGGACGAACACAGATACGCAGTATTTT CASSGGTNTDTQYF
TRBD1 - TRBJ2-7 TRBV27 TGTGCCAGCCTAATCGGGACAGGGGTCTACGAGCAGTACTTC CASLIGTGVYEQYF
- - TRBJ2-7 TRBV29-1 TGCAGCGTTGGGGAAGTGCGGGGTACCTACGAGCAGTACTTC CSVGEVRGTYEQYF
TRBD2 few TRBJ2-4 TRBV9 TGTGCCAGCAGCCATAGCGGGAGTGGCGACATTCAGTACTTC CASSHSGSGDIQYF
- many TRBJ2-1 TRBV6-5 TGTGCCAGCAGTTACGGGCAGGCCTTGGTTGGTGAGCAGTTCTTC CASSYGQALVGEQFF
- few TRBJ2-5 TRBV24-1 TGTGCCACCAGTGACCGGACGGTCGCGGGGACCCAGTACTTC CATSDRTVAGTQYF
- few TRBJ1-4 TRBV25-1 TGTGCCAGCAGCCTAATGGGGGTCGGGGACGAAAAACTGTTTTTT CASSLMGVGDEKLFF
TRBD2 - TRBJ2-7 TRBV27 TGTGCCAGCAGTTTTGTTTTGCGGGAGGGCGTAACACCCTACGAGCAGTACTTC CASSFVLREGVTPYEQYF
TRBD1 - TRBJ2-1 TRBV12-3/TRBV12-4 TGTGCCAGTCGGGACAGGAGTGACAATGAGCAGTTCTTC CASRDRSDNEQFF
TRBD1 few TRBJ1-1 TRBV7-2 TGTGCCAGCAGCATAACCTCAGGGGGCGGTGGCACTGAAGCTTTCTTT CASSITSGGGGTEAFF
- - TRBJ2-1 TRBV12-3/TRBV12-4 TGTGCCAGCAGATTCAGGGTTGAGCAGTTCTTC CASRFRVEQFF